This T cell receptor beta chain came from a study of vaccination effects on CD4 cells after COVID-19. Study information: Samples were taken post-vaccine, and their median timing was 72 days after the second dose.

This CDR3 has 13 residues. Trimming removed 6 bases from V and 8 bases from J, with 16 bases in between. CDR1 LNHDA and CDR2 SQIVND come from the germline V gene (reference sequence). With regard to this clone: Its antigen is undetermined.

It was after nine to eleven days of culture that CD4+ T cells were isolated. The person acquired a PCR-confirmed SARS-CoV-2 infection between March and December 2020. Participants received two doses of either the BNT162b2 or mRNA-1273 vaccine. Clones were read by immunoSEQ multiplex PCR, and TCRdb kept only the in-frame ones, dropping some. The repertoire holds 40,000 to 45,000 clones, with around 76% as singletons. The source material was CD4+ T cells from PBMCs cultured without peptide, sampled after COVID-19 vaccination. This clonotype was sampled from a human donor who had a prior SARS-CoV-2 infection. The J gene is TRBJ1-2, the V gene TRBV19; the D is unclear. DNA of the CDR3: TGTGCCAGTAGGTCCCGGGCCACCTACGGCTACACCTTC. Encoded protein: CASRSRATYGYTF.